Following are 22 T cell receptor beta chains from one sample sequenced in a study of identifying expanded T cells in peripheral blood. The protocol was immunoSEQ multiplex PCR, while the TCRdb copy is restricted to in-frame clones and leaves out a portion. The data hold tens of thousands of clones, with approximately 88% observed a single time. Sequences were obtained from blood. The receptor source for this set is a person aged 18 to 75 in good health.

This clone has just a few counts. The chain recombines TRBV5-5 with TRBJ1-2, with D possibly matching TRBD1 (6 bases). Germline V gene sequence: CDR1 SGHKS, CDR2 YYEKEE (reference sequence). This CDR3 has 14 amino acids. V lost 0 bases, J lost 5 bases, and 11 bases lay in between. DNA of the CDR3: TGTGCCAGCAGCTTGGAGGCAGGGGCGTATGGCTACACCTTC. Translated, it gives CASSLEAGAYGYTF.

The chain couples TRBV4-3 to TRBJ2-7; a weak D match, TRBD1 (6 bases). Trimming took off 0 bases at V and 1 base at J, with 10 bases between the two ends. The length of the CDR3 is 15 residues. Germline values: CDR1 LGHNA, CDR2 YSLEER. DNA of the CDR3: TGCGCCAGCAGCCAAGATGAGGGGGTTTCCTACGAGCAGTACTTC. Protein: CASSQDEGVSYEQYF.

V and J are TRBV6-6 and TRBJ2-3; TRBD1 aligns across 7 bases. This CDR3 region has 15 residues. V was pared by 4 bases and J by 1 base, with 5 bases of the junction left unmatched. From germline, CDR1 is MNHNY and CDR2 SVGAGI (reference sequence). CDR3 in amino acids: CASSSRDSRTDTQYF. In DNA form, the CDR3 reads TGTGCCAGCAGTTCCAGGGACAGCCGCACAGATACGCAGTATTTT.

V is TRBV2 and J is TRBJ1-5; 7 bases align to TRBD1. The ends lost 6 bases at V and 4 bases at J; junction bases unmatched: 9. Germline V lookup: CDR1 SNHLY, CDR2 FYNNEI. This CDR3 region has 15 residues. CDR3 coding DNA: TGTGCCAGCAGCCCCTGGACAGGCGGTAATCAGCCCCAGCATTTT. As protein: CASSPWTGGNQPQHF. The variable domain in full, with the rest retrieved from reference TRBV2 and TRBJ1-5, is EPEVTQTPSHQVTQMGQEVILRCVPISNHLYFYWYRQILGQKVEFLVSFYNNEISEKSEIFDDQFSVERPDGSNFTLKIRSTKLEDSAMYFCASSPWTGGNQPQHFGDGTRLSIL.

This clone was detected only a few times. This chain joins TRBV9 and TRBJ1-1, with D perhaps TRBD1 (6 bases). Per germline, CDR1 SGDLS and CDR2 YYNGEE. CDR3 length equals 15 residues. With 3 bases removed from V and 6 bases from J, the gap between germline ends came to 18 bases. The CDR3 DNA follows: TGTGCCAGCAGCGGAAGGAAGGGGGGATCGGCTGAAGCTTTCTTT. Protein sequence: CASSGRKGGSAEAFF.

The gene calls are TRBV18 and TRBJ1-1; D uncertain. The germline V and J ends were trimmed by 1 base and 5 bases, with 8 bases remaining between them. The CDR3 length is 13 residues. Germline loops: CDR1 KGHSH, CDR2 LQKENI. DNA of the CDR3: TGTGCCAGCTCACCACGTCAAGGGACTGAAGCTTTCTTT. This gives the protein CASSPRQGTEAFF. Looking up the rest from reference TRBV18 and TRBJ1-1 gives the full variable domain: NAGVMQNPRHLVRRRGQEARLRCSPMKGHSHVYWYRQLPEEGLKFMVYLQKENIIDESGMPKERFSAEFPKEGPSILRIQQVVRGDSAAYFCASSPRQGTEAFFGQGTRLTVV.

The V call is TRBV14, the J call TRBJ1-1; D unresolved. Trimming removed 5 bases from V and 4 bases from J, with 14 bases in between. Germline CDR1 reads SGHDN; CDR2 reads FVKESK. The CDR3 has 14 residues. The CDR3 spells CASSSDGEGTEAFF. The CDR3 nucleotides are TGTGCCAGCAGCTCAGACGGGGAAGGCACTGAAGCTTTCTTT.

This sequence joins TRBV11-2 and TRBJ2-3; 8 bases align to TRBD2. V was pared by 5 bases and J by 0 bases, with 7 bases of the junction left unmatched. Per germline, CDR1 SGHAT and CDR2 FQNNGV. CDR3 size: 16 residues. The CDR3 protein is CASSPGVAGSTDTQYF. DNA of the CDR3: TGTGCCAGCAGCCCCGGGGTAGCGGGGAGCACAGATACGCAGTATTTT.

Points on this clone: The junction differs from germline at one of its ends, possibly a read error. The chain has TRBV2 and TRBJ1-3; maybe TRBD1 (6 bases). This CDR3 is built from 12 residues. CDR1 SNHLY and CDR2 FYNNEI come from the germline V gene. The CDR3 region is CASREEGDTIYF. CDR3 coding DNA: TGTGCCAGCAGGGAAGAGGGGGACACCATATATTTT.

Remarks on this clone: The junction shows a germline mismatch at one end, possibly a read error. The chain couples TRBV6-5 to TRBJ1-2; the match to TRBD1 covers 9 bases. This CDR3 contains 14 residues. Germline V CDR1 and CDR2: MNHEY, SVGAGI. CDR3 protein: CAGSDRQGGYGYTF. The CDR3 bases are TGTGCCGGCAGTGACAGACAGGGGGGCTATGGCTACACCTTC.

The V gene is TRBV9, the J gene TRBJ2-3, with 8 nucleotides matching TRBD2. The CDR3 runs to 17 residues. Trimming removed 4 bases from V and 1 base from J; junction bases left unmatched: 11. The germline V gene encodes CDR1 SGDLS and CDR2 YYNGEE. The CDR3 is CASSLRSGKGGTDTQYF. In nucleotides, the CDR3 is TGTGCCAGCAGCCTTCGTAGCGGGAAGGGGGGCACAGATACGCAGTATTTT.

The chain carries TRBV11-3 and TRBJ2-1; the D gene is possibly TRBD1 (6 bases). CDR1 SGHNT and CDR2 YENEEA come from the germline V gene. There are 15 residues in the CDR3. V was cut by 5 bases and J by 4 bases, with 15 bases left in between. CDR3 nucleotides: TGTGCCAGCAGCACGCGCCCTGGGACATACAATGAGCAGTTCTTC. This gives the protein CASSTRPGTYNEQFF. Full variable domain (outside the CDR3, taken from reference TRBV11-3 and TRBJ2-1): EAGVVQSPRYKIIEKKQPVAFWCNPISGHNTLYWYLQNLGQGPELLIRYENEEAVDDSQLPKDRFSAERLKGVDSTLKIQPAELGDSAVYLCASSTRPGTYNEQFFGPGTRLTVL.

This rearrangement joins TRBV11-3 to TRBJ2-1; D uncertain. This CDR3 has 15 residues. V shed 1 base and J shed 6 bases, with 13 bases lying between them. The germline gives CDR1 SGHNT, CDR2 YENEEA. The CDR3 is CASSLAGRRANEQFF. As DNA, the CDR3 is TGTGCCAGCAGCTTAGCCGGTCGCCGGGCCAATGAGCAGTTCTTC.

This chain links TRBV19 with TRBJ2-3, with D unresolved. Germline V gene data show CDR1 as LNHDA and CDR2 as SQIVND (reference sequence). V dropped 6 bases and J dropped 0 bases, with 10 bases sitting between them. This CDR3 region has 14 residues. The CDR3 spells CASRLEYSTDTQYF. CDR3 in DNA: TGTGCCAGTAGGCTTGAGTATAGCACAGATACGCAGTATTTT.

This chain's CDR3 is CASTPLRGPTGELFF. The CDR3 bases are TGTGCCAGCACACCCTTGAGAGGGCCCACCGGGGAGCTGTTTTTT. This chain uses TRBV5-6 with TRBJ2-2; the D gene is possibly TRBD2 (5 bases). The ends were cut back, 6 bases at V and 4 bases at J, with 16 bases in the middle. The germline V gene encodes CDR1 SGHDT and CDR2 YYEEEE. There are 15 residues in the CDR3.

The J gene is TRBJ2-7, the V gene TRBV19; TRBD2 agrees at 14 bases. The CDR3 is made up of 16 amino acids. The V and J ends lost 3 bases and 1 base, in that order; junction bases with no gene match: 2. The germline V gene encodes CDR1 LNHDA and CDR2 SQIVND (reference sequence). CDR3 sequence reads: CASSMGLAGESYEQYF. In nucleotides, the CDR3 is TGTGCCAGTAGTATGGGACTAGCGGGAGAATCCTACGAGCAGTACTTC.

The rearrangement uses TRBV4-1 and TRBJ2-3; 13 bases match TRBD2. The CDR3 sequence is 16 residues long. The junction had 3 bases not matched to a gene; V was cut back by 0 bases and J by 6 bases. In germline, CDR1 is MGHRA, CDR2 YSYEKL. The CDR3, as DNA: TGCGCCAGCAGCCAAGATACTAGCGGGGGGGGCGATACGCAGTATTTT. Encoded protein: CASSQDTSGGGDTQYF.

This clone has only one observation. This chain connects TRBV6-1 to TRBJ1-5; D unclear. The CDR3 length is 15 residues. Germline lookup yields CDR1 MNHNS and CDR2 SASEGT. Trimming stripped 7 bases from V and 2 bases from J, with 15 bases between. The CDR3 bases are TGTGCCAGCACTCATTACCCCGGGGGCAATCAGCCCCAGCATTTT. Residues: CASTHYPGGNQPQHF.

Regarding this clone: At one of its ends the junction is not consistent with the germline gene, which may arise from a read error. The chain couples TRBV6-5 to TRBJ2-7, with 7 positions matching TRBD1. The length of the CDR3 is 11 residues. Germline values: CDR1 MNHEY, CDR2 SVGAGI. The CDR3 DNA reads as TGTGCCAGCACCGGATCGACAGGGATGAAGTTC. Its translation: CASTGSTGMKF.

V is TRBV7-2 and J is TRBJ2-2, with TRBD2 matching over 7 bases. The CDR3 contains 19 residues. Germline V gene sequence: CDR1 SGHTA, CDR2 FQGNSA. J gave up 1 base and V 2 bases, and 13 bases lay outside the gene matches. The CDR3 sequence is CASSLTAGRFGGNTGELFF. The CDR3 bases are TGTGCCAGCAGCTTAACAGCGGGACGATTTGGGGGGAACACCGGGGAGCTGTTTTTT.

The chain is built from TRBV5-1 and TRBJ2-4, with TRBD1 as a possible D gene (6 bases). V dropped 5 bases and J dropped 3 bases, with 6 bases sitting between them. The germline V gene encodes CDR1 SGHRS and CDR2 YFSETQ. The CDR3 consists of 12 residues. The CDR3 nucleotides are TGCGCCAGCAGGGACAGCAAAAACATTCAGTACTTC. Its translation is CASRDSKNIQYF. The full variable domain, its missing parts supplied by reference TRBV5-1 and TRBJ2-4, is KAGVTQTPRYLIKTRGQQVTLSCSPISGHRSVSWYQQTPGQGLQFLFEYFSETQRNKGNFPGRFSGRQFSNSRSEMNVSTLELGDSALYLCASRDSKNIQYFGAGTRLSVL.

The chain couples TRBV6-5 to TRBJ1-2; 7 bases are a match to TRBD1. CDR3 length: 15 residues. Germline CDR1 is MNHEY and CDR2 is SVGAGI. V gave up 0 bases and J gave up 4 bases; unmatched junction bases: 5. In nucleotides, the CDR3 is TGTGCCAGCAGTTACTCGAACAGGGGAGGCTATGGCTACACCTTC. It encodes CASSYSNRGGYGYTF.